Listed here is a single TCR beta chain. V was shortened by 4 bases and J by 0 bases, with 13 bases between the two germline ends. This CDR3 is built from 15 residues. From germline, CDR1 is MNHNY and CDR2 SVGAGI (reference sequence). This sample was taken from a study of shared T cell receptors in the human thymus. Sequenced by immunoSEQ multiplex PCR; TCRdb stores in-frame clones only, minus some. The table has more than 550,000 clones, 80% to 90% seen once. These data also featured in a second study, about human thymus T cells. In that study: Donor material was obtained from healthy Finnish infants undergoing corrective surgery for congenital heart defects. The thymus was resected at corrective cardiac surgery. Apparent skewing of V and J gene usage characterized both thymic and blood repertoires. Related work showed strongly overlapping thymic repertoires across unrelated individuals.

V usage is TRBV6-6 and J usage is TRBJ2-7, with D possibly being TRBD2 (5 bases). This TCR came from a boy younger than two with a congenital heart defect. The sequenced sample consisted of thymocytes. The CDR3 sequence: CASSSTRPPSYEQYF. The DNA for the CDR3 is TGTGCCAGCAGTTCCACTAGACCTCCCTCCTACGAGCAGTACTTC.